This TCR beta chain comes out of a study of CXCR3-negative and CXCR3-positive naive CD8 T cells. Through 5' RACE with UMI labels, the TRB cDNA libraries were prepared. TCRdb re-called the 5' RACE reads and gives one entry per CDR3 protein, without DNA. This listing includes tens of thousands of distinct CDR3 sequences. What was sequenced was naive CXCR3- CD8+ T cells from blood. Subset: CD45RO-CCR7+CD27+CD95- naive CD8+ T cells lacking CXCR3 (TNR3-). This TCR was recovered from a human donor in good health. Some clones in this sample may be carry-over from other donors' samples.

The CDR3 sequence is CASSQQGLDTQYF. The chain uses TRBV4-1 and TRBJ2-3; TCRdb's D call, TRBD2, is unchecked because there is no DNA. The CDR3 spans 13 residues. Germline CDR1 MGHRA, CDR2 YSYEKL.